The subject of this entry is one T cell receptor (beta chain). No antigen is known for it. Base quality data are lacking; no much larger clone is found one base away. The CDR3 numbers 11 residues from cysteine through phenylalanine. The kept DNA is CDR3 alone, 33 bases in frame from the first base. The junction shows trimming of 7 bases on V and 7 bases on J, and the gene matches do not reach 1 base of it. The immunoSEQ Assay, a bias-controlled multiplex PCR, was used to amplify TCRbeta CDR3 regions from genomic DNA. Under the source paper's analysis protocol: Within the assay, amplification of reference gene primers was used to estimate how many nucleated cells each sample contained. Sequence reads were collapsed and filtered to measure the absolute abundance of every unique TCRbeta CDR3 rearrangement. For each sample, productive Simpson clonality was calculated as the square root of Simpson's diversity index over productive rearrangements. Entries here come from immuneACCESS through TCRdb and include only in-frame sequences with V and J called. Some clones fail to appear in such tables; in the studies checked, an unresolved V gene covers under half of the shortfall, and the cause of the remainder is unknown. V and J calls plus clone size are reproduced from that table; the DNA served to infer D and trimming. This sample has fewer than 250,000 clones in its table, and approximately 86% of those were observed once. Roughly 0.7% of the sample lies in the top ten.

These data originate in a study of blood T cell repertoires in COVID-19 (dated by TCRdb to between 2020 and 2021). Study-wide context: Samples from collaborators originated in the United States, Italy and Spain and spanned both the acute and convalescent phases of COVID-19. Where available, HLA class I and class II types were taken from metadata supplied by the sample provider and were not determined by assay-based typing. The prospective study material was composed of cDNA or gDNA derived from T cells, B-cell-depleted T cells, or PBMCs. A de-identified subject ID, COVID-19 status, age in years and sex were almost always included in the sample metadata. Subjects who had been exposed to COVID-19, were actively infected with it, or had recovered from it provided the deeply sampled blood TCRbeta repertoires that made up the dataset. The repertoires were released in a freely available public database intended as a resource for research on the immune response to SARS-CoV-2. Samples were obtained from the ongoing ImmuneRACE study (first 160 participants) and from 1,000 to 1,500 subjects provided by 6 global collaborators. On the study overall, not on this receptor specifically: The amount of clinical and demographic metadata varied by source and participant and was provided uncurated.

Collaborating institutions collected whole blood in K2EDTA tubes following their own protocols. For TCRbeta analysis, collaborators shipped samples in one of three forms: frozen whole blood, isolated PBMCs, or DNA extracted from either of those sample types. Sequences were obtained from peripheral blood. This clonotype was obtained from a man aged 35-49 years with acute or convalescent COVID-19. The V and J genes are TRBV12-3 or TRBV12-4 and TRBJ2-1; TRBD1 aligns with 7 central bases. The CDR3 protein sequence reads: CASKGANEQFF. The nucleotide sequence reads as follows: TGTGCCAGCAAGGGGGCGAATGAGCAGTTCTTC.